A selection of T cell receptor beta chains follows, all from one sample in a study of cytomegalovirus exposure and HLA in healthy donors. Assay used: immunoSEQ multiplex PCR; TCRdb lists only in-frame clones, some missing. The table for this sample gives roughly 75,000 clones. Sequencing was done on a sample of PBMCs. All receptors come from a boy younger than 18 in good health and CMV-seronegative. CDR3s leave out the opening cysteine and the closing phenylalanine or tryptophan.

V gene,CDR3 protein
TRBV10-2,ASSETSGGVVFEQF
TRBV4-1,ASSQYEQGDSPLH
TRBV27,ASRWASANEQF
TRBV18,ASSPNPLQGTEAF
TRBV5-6,ASSRGQVHSSYEQY
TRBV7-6,ASSLDSEAF
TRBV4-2,ASSQRQGDTEAF
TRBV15,ATSRTGGYGYT
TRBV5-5,ASSTHDGGTNEKLF
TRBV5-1,ASSLEKAQGAPGNTIY
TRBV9,ASLPMGGGTEAF
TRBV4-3,ASSQDIGASYEQY
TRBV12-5,ASGLTDFNEKLF
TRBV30,AWSVFPRGLYNEQF
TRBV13,ASRFTGQPVYEQY
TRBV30,AWSVFQRGSQETQY
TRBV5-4,ASSLGGGPYEQY
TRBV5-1,ASSPTSGTPYNEQF
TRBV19,ASSIPGGTEAF
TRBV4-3,ASSQGLGEGRTDTQY
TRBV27,ASSLRITYEQY
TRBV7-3,ASSLSGGDIYEQY
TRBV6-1,ASSGRTSGSYEQY
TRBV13,ASSADTGLYYEQY
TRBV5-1,ASSLGLAGGLDTQY
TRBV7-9,ASSLSTGNYEQY
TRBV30,AWGDRGLLNYGYT
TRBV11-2,ASILGLAGGEQY
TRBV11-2,ASSLGQPSTDTQY
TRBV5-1,ASTGTGTGGLAF
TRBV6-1,ASSVWEENTEAF
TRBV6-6,ASSYQGANTEAF
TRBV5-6,ASSLAGTDTQY
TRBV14,ASSPRGVFGETQY
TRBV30,AWRASGANVLT
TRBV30,AWSPQTTNEKLF
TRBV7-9,ASSIVPSLAQY
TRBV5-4,ASSLTGEETQY
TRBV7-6,ASSLTRRELF
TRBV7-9,ASSLGTGVAETQY
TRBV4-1,ASSQGGSGHTGELF
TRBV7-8,ASSLARVIYGYT
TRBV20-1,SADLAYT